The clone carrying this T cell receptor beta chain is a singleton in its sample. Antigen specificity is unknown. Profiled with immunoSEQ multiplex PCR; TCRdb holds only in-frame clones, not every one. Of 6,000 to 10,000 clones detected, 95% to 98% appear once; the ten largest clones hold about 2.8%. The entry originates in a study of naive CD8 T cells in extremely preterm neonates. Study-level findings and limits: Preterm infants showed shorter CDR3s, fewer N additions and less trimming than older groups.

Per sample, roughly 17,000 to 110,000 naive CD8+ cells were sorted. The CDR3 contains 21 residues. Germline lookup yields CDR1 KGHSH and CDR2 LQKENI. J was trimmed by 4 bases and V by 3 bases; bases with no gene match: 23. The chain couples TRBV18 to TRBJ1-1; 10 positions match TRBD1. The TCR was taken from a human donor in good health. Source material: naive CD8+ T cells from blood. CDR3 in DNA: TGTGCCAGCTCACCCAATTTGTGGTCGAAACGACAGGGGGCGTCGTCCACTGAAGCTTTCTTT. Protein sequence: CASSPNLWSKRQGASSTEAFF.